A single sample gave rise to the 5 T cell receptor beta chains below, sequenced in a study of blood T cell repertoires in COVID-19 (TCRdb year 2020). The method behind the library was the immunoSEQ multiplex PCR assay. TCRdb took over this immuneACCESS table, retaining in-frame rearrangements with V and J assigned. Such tables are incomplete; in checked studies, under half of the missing clones stem from an unresolved V gene, and the remainder is unexplained. This sample comprises under 200,000 clones, around 87% of them detected only once. The ten most abundant clones make up just under 2.5% of the sample. Material: peripheral blood. All receptors come from a man in his forties with active or convalescent COVID-19.

This clone was picked up a small number of times. The chain couples TRBV5-4 to TRBJ1-2; a possible D gene is TRBD1 (6 bases). The germline gives CDR1 SGHNT, CDR2 YYREEE (reference sequence). The CDR3 is 15 amino acids. Deletions cut 4 bases from V and 5 bases from J, with 18 bases between. CDR3 nucleotide sequence: TGTGCCAGCAGCCCCGGATCAGGGGTCCGGTATGGCTACACCTTC. It translates to CASSPGSGVRYGYTF.

The genes are TRBV6-5 and TRBJ1-1; 7 bases line up with TRBD1. Germline V gene data show CDR1 as MNHEY and CDR2 as SVGAGI. Trimming at V came to 9 bases and at J to 1 base, leaving 2 bases not matched to a gene. The CDR3 contains 12 residues. The CDR3 protein is CASDRANTEAFF. CDR3 nucleotides: TGTGCCAGTGACAGGGCGAACACTGAAGCTTTCTTT.

J is TRBJ2-2 and V is TRBV7-8; possibly TRBD1 for D (6 bases). The V end was cut by 1 base, the J end by 5 bases, with 14 bases between. Germline CDR1 and CDR2: SGHVS and FQNEAQ. CDR3 length: 16 residues. The CDR3 spells CASSLVQGWGTGELFF. The DNA of the CDR3 is TGTGCCAGCAGCTTAGTTCAGGGGTGGGGTACCGGGGAGCTGTTTTTT.

The table lists this clone with a few counts. The rearrangement joins TRBV6-5 to TRBJ1-3, with 7 positions matching TRBD1. Trimming at V came to 5 bases and at J to 0 bases, leaving 4 bases not matched to a gene. The CDR3 is 15 residues long. CDR1 is MNHEY and CDR2 is SVGAGI in the germline V gene. CDR3: CASSTGELSGNTIYF. CDR3 sequence (DNA): TGTGCCAGCAGTACAGGGGAGCTCTCTGGAAACACCATATATTTT.

This chain links TRBV7-2 with TRBJ1-4, with a tentative D call TRBD1 (6 bases). The CDR3 extends over 14 amino acids. Germline lookup yields CDR1 SGHTA and CDR2 FQGNSA. V gave up 4 bases and J gave up 0 bases, with 6 bases separating them. The CDR3 DNA reads TGTGCCAGCAGCTACAGGGCAACTAATGAAAAACTGTTTTTT. This sequence encodes CASSYRATNEKLFF.